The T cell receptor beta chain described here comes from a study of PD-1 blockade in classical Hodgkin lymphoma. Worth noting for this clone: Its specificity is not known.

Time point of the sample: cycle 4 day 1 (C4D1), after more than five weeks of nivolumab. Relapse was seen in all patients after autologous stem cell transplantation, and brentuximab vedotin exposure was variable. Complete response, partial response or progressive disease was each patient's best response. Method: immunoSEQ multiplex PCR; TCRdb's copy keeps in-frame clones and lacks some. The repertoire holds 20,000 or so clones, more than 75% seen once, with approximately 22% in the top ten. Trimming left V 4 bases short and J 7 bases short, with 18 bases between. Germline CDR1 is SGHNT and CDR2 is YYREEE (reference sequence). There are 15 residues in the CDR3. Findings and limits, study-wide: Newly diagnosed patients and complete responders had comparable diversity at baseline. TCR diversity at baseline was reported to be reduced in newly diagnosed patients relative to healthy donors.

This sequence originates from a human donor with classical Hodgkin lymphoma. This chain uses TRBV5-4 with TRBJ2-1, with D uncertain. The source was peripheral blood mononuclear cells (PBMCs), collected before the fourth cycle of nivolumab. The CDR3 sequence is CASSPNTGGQNEQFF. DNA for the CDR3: TGTGCCAGCAGCCCAAACACGGGTGGTCAAAATGAGCAGTTCTTC.